A selection of T cell receptor beta chains follows, all from one sample in a study of graft-versus-host responses after intestinal transplantation. This table comes from immunoSEQ multiplex PCR, and its TCRdb copy is limited to in-frame clones, with some not included. The data show roughly 90,000 clones, around 90% seen once. The antigens for these receptors are not known. The input for sequencing was unstimulated CD8+ T cells sorted from spleen or lymph node cells, taken before intestinal transplant. All receptors come from a human donor who received an intestinal transplant. CDR3s include the opening cysteine and the closing phenylalanine or tryptophan. D genes are given only for firm matches. Clone size appears in some rows only: once, few, many, or a class for an expanded clone.

V,D,size,J,DNA,CDR3
TRBV6-6,TRBD1,NA,TRBJ2-2,TGTGCCAGCCTGGAGGGACAGGGGAACACCGGGGAGCTGTTTTTT,CASLEGQGNTGELFF
TRBV9,NA,NA,TRBJ2-7,TGTGCCAGCAGCCCCAGTCCGGTGGGACCTATGAGCTCCTACGAGCAGTACTTC,CASSPSPVGPMSSYEQYF
TRBV4-2,NA,once,TRBJ1-1,TGTGCCAGCAGCCAAGTGATATCCAACACTGAAGCTTTCTTT,CASSQVISNTEAFF
TRBV4-1,NA,NA,TRBJ2-7,TGCGCCAGCAGCCAAGCGGGTACCCACGAGCAGTACTTC,CASSQAGTHEQYF
TRBV6-5,TRBD2,NA,TRBJ2-1,TGTGCCAGCAGGTTAGCGGGGGGAAGAAATGAGCAGTTCTTC,CASRLAGGRNEQFF
TRBV5-5,TRBD1,NA,TRBJ1-1,TGTGCCAGCAGGCACAGGGGGCGAACTGAAGCTTTCTTT,CASRHRGRTEAFF
TRBV19,TRBD1,NA,TRBJ2-7,TGTGCCAGTAGCACCAGGGGGATCCACGAGCAGTACTTC,CASSTRGIHEQYF
TRBV28,NA,NA,TRBJ2-5,TGTGCCAGCAGTTTACCGAGCCCTGGGGGAGGTGAGACCCAGTACTTC,CASSLPSPGGGETQYF
TRBV12-5,NA,NA,TRBJ1-4,TGTGCTAGTGGTTTCTTGGGGGAAGCTAATGAAAAACTGTTTTTT,CASGFLGEANEKLFF
TRBV29-1,NA,NA,TRBJ1-2,TGCAGCGTCAAGACGGGGGGTGGCTACACCTTC,CSVKTGGGYTF
TRBV9,NA,NA,TRBJ2-7,TGTGCCAGCAGCGTAGGTGGTAGCGACTCCTACGAGCAGTACTTC,CASSVGGSDSYEQYF
TRBV6-4,TRBD2,NA,TRBJ2-3,TGTGCCAGCAGTGACTCAACAAGCGGGGGGACAGATACGCAGTATTTT,CASSDSTSGGTDTQYF
TRBV19,NA,NA,TRBJ1-1,TGTGCCAGTATTGAGGGAATGAACACTGAAGCTTTCTTT,CASIEGMNTEAFF
TRBV15,TRBD1,NA,TRBJ1-1,TGTGCCACCAGCAGAGATCCGACGGGGGACAGGAACACTGAAGCTTTCTTT,CATSRDPTGDRNTEAFF
TRBV6-5,NA,NA,TRBJ1-3,TGTGCCAGCAGTCCCCGGGGGGTCAGCGGAAACACCATATATTTT,CASSPRGVSGNTIYF
TRBV5-4,NA,NA,TRBJ2-3,TGTGCCAGCAGCTTCGGGTGGGCTAGCACAGATACGCAGTATTTT,CASSFGWASTDTQYF
TRBV21-1,NA,NA,TRBJ2-1,TGTGCCAGCAGCAAAGTCCAGACAGGGGACTCCAATGAGCAGTTCTTC,CASSKVQTGDSNEQFF
TRBV7-9,NA,NA,TRBJ2-5,TGTGCCAGCAGCTTCGGCAATACAGGCCCTTGGTACCAAGAGACCCAGTACTTC,CASSFGNTGPWYQETQYF
TRBV4-2,TRBD2,NA,TRBJ2-1,TGTGCCAGCAGCCAAGAAGCTAGCGGAGATTACAATGAGCAGTTCTTC,CASSQEASGDYNEQFF
TRBV9,NA,NA,TRBJ2-7,TGTGCCAGCAGCGTTGGGGACACCTACGAGCAGTACTTC,CASSVGDTYEQYF
TRBV21-1,NA,NA,TRBJ2-6,TGTGCCAGCAGCTCTCAGGGGTCCGGGGCCAACGTCCTGACTTTC,CASSSQGSGANVLTF
TRBV9,TRBD2,NA,TRBJ2-2,TGTGCCAGCAGCGTAGAATCGGGAGGCCACGGGGAGCTGTTTTTT,CASSVESGGHGELFF
TRBV7-9,TRBD2,NA,TRBJ2-1,TGTGCCAGCAGCTCTACCCTAGCGGGGGTCAACGGGAATGAGCAGTTCTTC,CASSSTLAGVNGNEQFF
TRBV27,NA,once,TRBJ2-5,TGTGCCAGCAGTTTTCTGGGAGGAGTGAAAGAGACCCAGTACTTC,CASSFLGGVKETQYF
TRBV27,NA,NA,TRBJ2-3,TGTGCCAGCAGGTCTAACACGGATACGCAGTATTTT,CASRSNTDTQYF
TRBV19,NA,once,TRBJ2-7,TGTGCCAGTAGTATGTCGGCTTATGGTCCCTACGAGCAGTACTTC,CASSMSAYGPYEQYF
TRBV5-1,NA,NA,TRBJ2-7,TGCGCCAGCAGCTTGACTTTTTCCTACGAGCAGTACTTC,CASSLTFSYEQYF
TRBV4-1,TRBD1,once,TRBJ2-7,TGCGCCAGCAGCTCCTCAAGGACAGGGGACCTCGAGCAGTACTTC,CASSSSRTGDLEQYF
TRBV5-6,TRBD1,NA,TRBJ1-2,TGTGCCGGCAGCTCCCCCGACAGGGATTACTATGGCTACACCTTC,CAGSSPDRDYYGYTF
TRBV6-1,NA,NA,TRBJ2-1,TGTGCCAGCAGTGAAGCTCCAGAATATTACAATGAGCAGTTCTTC,CASSEAPEYYNEQFF
TRBV6-6,NA,once,TRBJ2-7,TGTGCCAGCAGTTACTTCTTAGGAGACGAGCAGTACTTC,CASSYFLGDEQYF
TRBV2,TRBD1,few,TRBJ1-6,TGTGCCAGCAGGGACAGGGCTCATTCACCCCTCCACTTT,CASRDRAHSPLHF
TRBV5-6,TRBD2,NA,TRBJ2-3,TGTGCCAGCAGCCATCTAGCGGGAGGTTCAGATACGCAGTATTTT,CASSHLAGGSDTQYF
TRBV5-1,NA,NA,TRBJ1-4,TGCGCCAGCAGCTGGTCGGGTGGTGGAAAACTGTTTTTT,CASSWSGGGKLFF
TRBV30,NA,NA,TRBJ2-4,TGTGCCTGGAGTGTACGGGGAATCGACATTCAGTACTTC,CAWSVRGIDIQYF